This T cell receptor beta chain came from a study of post-analysis software for immune sequencing data. Study at large: Patients with relapsing-remitting, secondary progressive and progressive-relapsing multiple sclerosis courses were all represented. Study results and caveats: Strong co-clustering by F measure linked samples that shared a preparation batch. Significantly decreased normalized Chao1 diversity was recorded for multiple sclerosis patients relative to controls. Five or six TRBV segments were more frequent in patients than controls; TRBV5-6, TRBV5-1 and TRBV20-1 belonged to this group.

This clonotype was counted ten times or more. Its specificity is unknown. Carried by the TCR beta cDNA libraries were unique molecular identifiers. It was from roughly 1 to 10 million T cells that about 540,000 cDNA molecules came. A single record per CDR3 protein comes from TCRdb applying MiXCR to the PCR reads. The table has fewer than 900,000 distinct CDR3 sequences, under 60% seen once. Germline-derived CDR1 and CDR2 are SQVTM and ANQGSEA. The V end was cut by 4 bases, the J end by 2 bases, with 6 bases between. The CDR3 sequence is 11 residues long. The receptor was derived from a girl under 18 with multiple sclerosis. The source material was blood. This sequence joins TRBV29-1 and TRBJ2-7; D is uncertain. The CDR3 reads CSVGTPYEQYF. CDR3 bases: TGCAGCGTTGGAACCCCCTACGAGCAGTACTTC.